What follows describes a single TCR beta chain. Its cognate antigen is unknown. J lost 4 bases, V lost 3 bases, and 12 bases had no gene match. The CDR3 has 15 amino acids. The germline CDR1 and CDR2 sequences are GTSNPN and SVGIG (reference sequence). These data come from a study of shared clonotypes between healthy human individuals. Study in general: Three plates were used per donor for CD4 naive, three for CD4 memory, two for CD8 naive and one for CD8 memory.

The study drew its donors from healthy HIV-negative adults without recent acute infections or vaccinations. Study-wide points: Among the subsets, naive ones generally showed larger estimated richness than memory ones. Non-shared clonotypes were found to have lower generation probabilities than the clonotypes that were shared by all four of the sorted-subset donors.

This table comes from immunoSEQ multiplex PCR, and its TCRdb copy is limited to in-frame clones, with some not included. The table records some 200,000 clones, 66% of them present only once. The sequence was collected from a man aged 25 to 40 in good health. Sequencing was performed on memory CD4+ T cells sorted from blood. Subset of the sample: CD45RA-negative fraction. This chain connects TRBV30 to TRBJ2-7; 7 positions agree with TRBD1. The CDR3 coding sequence is TGTGCCTGGAGCAACAAGGGGGCTAGTTCTTACGAGCAGTACTTC. Its translation is CAWSNKGASSYEQYF.